These 10 T cell receptor beta chains were all obtained from the same sample, sequenced in a study of siplizumab effects on memory and regulatory T cells. Here immunoSEQ multiplex PCR was the method, and the copy in TCRdb shows in-frame clones only, minus some. The sample records about 40,000 clones, around 90% being singletons. The sequenced sample was naive CD4+ T cells sorted from blood. These receptors all stem from a human donor in good health.

This chain links TRBV7-3 with TRBJ2-3, with 13 bases aligning to TRBD2. Germline V gene data show CDR1 as SGHTA and CDR2 as FQGTGA. The CDR3 is 17 amino acids. V shed 2 bases and J 5 bases; nucleotides not matched to a gene: 7. CDR3 nucleotides: TGTGCCAGCAGCTTAGGAACTAGCGGGAGGGCCCTAGATACGCAGTATTTT. This encodes CASSLGTSGRALDTQYF. Supplemented by reference TRBV7-3 and TRBJ2-3, the full variable domain reads GAGVSQTPSNKVTEKGKYVELRCDPISGHTALYWYRQSLGQGPEFLIYFQGTGAADDSGLPNDRFFAVRPEGSVSTLKIQRTERGDSAVYLCASSLGTSGRALDTQYFGPGTRLTVL.

J is TRBJ2-4 and V is TRBV10-3, with a tentative D call TRBD1 (5 bases). Between the trimmed V and J ends, which lost 6 bases and 0 bases, there was a span of 15 bases. Germline V gene data show CDR1 as ENHRY and CDR2 as SYGVKD. The CDR3 is 16 amino acids. The CDR3, as DNA: TGTGCCATCAGCGAACAGGAATACCTAGCCAAAAACATTCAGTACTTC. Its translation is CAISEQEYLAKNIQYF.

V and J are TRBV6-6 and TRBJ1-6; a weak D match, TRBD1 (6 bases). This CDR3 contains 15 residues. Germline-derived CDR1 and CDR2 are MNHNY and SVGAGI (reference sequence). V lost 1 base to trimming and J lost 10 bases, with 14 bases between them. The CDR3 DNA reads as TGTGCCAGCAGTTACTGGGACACTGAGGGGTCACCCCTCCACTTT. Its protein is CASSYWDTEGSPLHF.

The genes are TRBV18 and TRBJ2-6; D is unclear. Germline CDR1 is KGHSH and CDR2 is LQKENI. The V gene lost 3 bases and the J gene lost 4 bases, with 13 bases spanning the gap. The CDR3 contains 16 residues. Written as DNA, the CDR3 is TGTGCCAGCTCACCGACTTTGGTTTCCGGGGCCAACGTCCTGACTTTC. Protein: CASSPTLVSGANVLTF.

The chain employs TRBV28 and TRBJ1-4; D remains ambiguous. Between the trimmed V and J ends, which lost 3 bases and 0 bases, there was a span of 5 bases. Germline CDR1 MDHEN, CDR2 SYDVKM. The CDR3 covers 14 residues. CDR3 nucleotide sequence: TGTGCCAGCAGTTTGGCTTCAACTAATGAAAAACTGTTTTTT. Residues: CASSLASTNEKLFF. The variable domain in full, completed from reference TRBV28 and TRBJ1-4, reads DVKVTQSSRYLVKRTGEKVFLECVQDMDHENMFWYRQDPGLGLRLIYFSYDVKMKEKGDIPEGYSVSREKKERFSLILESASTNQTSMYLCASSLASTNEKLFFGSGTQLSVL.

The genes are TRBV7-6 and TRBJ1-1, with a possible D match to TRBD1 (6 bases). The V end was cut by 0 bases, the J end by 4 bases, with 15 bases between. Germline V CDR1 and CDR2: SGHVS, FNYEAQ. This CDR3 has 16 amino acids. The DNA of the CDR3 is TGTGCCAGCAGCTTAGCCCAACAGGGTGTGGGCACTGAAGCTTTCTTT. Translating it yields CASSLAQQGVGTEAFF.

The chain joins TRBV6-1 to TRBJ1-2; 7 bases are shared with TRBD1. The J segment lost 5 bases and the V segment lost 7 bases, leaving 7 bases of the junction unmatched. The germline gives CDR1 MNHNS, CDR2 SASEGT. The CDR3 extends over 13 amino acids. Here the CDR3 reads CASILDRVYGYTF. The CDR3 nucleotides are TGTGCCAGCATCTTAGACAGGGTGTATGGCTACACCTTC.

J is TRBJ2-5 and V is TRBV10-1; D unclear. The V end was cut by 0 bases, the J end by 1 base, with 6 bases between. Germline V CDR1 and CDR2: WNHNN, SYGVQD (reference sequence). CDR3 size: 14 residues. The DNA of the CDR3 is TGCGCCAGCAGTGAGTCCCAAGCCCAAGAGACCCAGTACTTC. Translation: CASSESQAQETQYF.

The chain joins TRBV10-3 to TRBJ2-2, with 9 positions matching TRBD1. This CDR3 is built from 15 residues. With 2 bases clipped from V and 5 bases from J, the junction kept 3 bases outside the gene matches. Germline loops: CDR1 ENHRY, CDR2 SYGVKD. CDR3 sequence reads: CAISEKGTGTGELFF. CDR3 bases: TGTGCCATCAGTGAGAAAGGGACAGGGACCGGGGAGCTGTTTTTT.

The chain combines TRBV7-9 with TRBJ2-1, with D possibly matching TRBD1 (5 bases). The germline CDR1 and CDR2 sequences are SEHNR and FQNEAQ (reference sequence). V lost 5 bases and J 10 bases, leaving 6 bases between the germline ends. The CDR3 contains 10 residues. The CDR3 DNA reads TGTGCCAGCAGCGGACACGAGCAGTTCTTC. Translating it yields CASSGHEQFF.